These T cell receptor beta chains were read from a single sample in a study of T cell repertoires in cytomegalovirus infection. These receptors' targets are unknown. TCRdb fed the reads into MiXCR, producing one record per CDR3 protein. This sample has a few hundred thousand distinct CDR3 sequences, with about 39% found just once. Material: cultured PBMCs, obtained from culture after CMV antigen stimulation. These receptors were collected from a human donor in good health (CMV status not recorded). Some clones in this sample may be carry-over from other donors' samples. The CDR3 runs from the conserved cysteine through the conserved F or W. Each record gives: V gene, D gene, clone size, J gene, CDR3 protein, CDR3 DNA. The D gene is left open where the match is weak. Clone size appears in some rows only: once, few, many, or a class for an expanded clone.

V: TRBV6-5; D: NA; size: few; J: TRBJ1-5; CDR3: CASGRGGGQPQHF; DNA: TGTGCCAGCGGTCGGGGGGGAGGCCAGCCCCAGCATTTT
V: TRBV2; D: NA; size: few; J: TRBJ1-5; CDR3: CASSAEGRSQPQHF; DNA: TGTGCCAGCAGTGCAGAGGGAAGGAGTCAGCCCCAGCATTTT
V: TRBV7-8; D: TRBD1; size: NA; J: TRBJ1-5; CDR3: CASSLARTGNQPQHF; DNA: TGTGCCAGCAGCTTAGCCCGGACAGGGAATCAGCCCCAGCATTTT
V: TRBV7-2; D: NA; size: few; J: TRBJ1-6; CDR3: CASSFLDSPLHF; DNA: TGTGCCAGCAGCTTTTTAGATTCACCCCTCCACTTT
V: TRBV18; D: NA; size: NA; J: TRBJ2-1; CDR3: CASSPEQTYNEQFF; DNA: TGTGCCAGCTCACCAGAACAGACCTACAATGAGCAGTTCTTC
V: TRBV15; D: TRBD2; size: once; J: TRBJ2-7; CDR3: CATRRLAGNSYEQYF; DNA: TGTGCCACCCGCCGTTTAGCGGGAAACTCCTACGAGCAGTACTTC
V: TRBV12-3/TRBV12-4; D: TRBD1; size: NA; J: TRBJ1-5; CDR3: CASSSLTGSNQPQHF; DNA: TGTGCCAGCAGTTCCTTGACAGGGAGCAATCAGCCCCAGCATTTT
V: TRBV7-2; D: NA; size: NA; J: TRBJ1-1; CDR3: CASSFAPGGMGTEAFF; DNA: TGTGCCAGCAGCTTTGCGCCGGGGGGAATGGGAACTGAAGCTTTCTTT
V: TRBV20-1; D: TRBD1; size: few; J: TRBJ1-1; CDR3: CSARDVEDRGGRAFF; DNA: TGCAGTGCTAGAGACGTAGAGGACAGGGGTGGGAGAGCTTTCTTT
V: TRBV5-6; D: NA; size: few; J: TRBJ2-3; CDR3: CASLRRTSTDTQYF; DNA: TGTGCCAGCCTACGACGAACTAGCACAGATACGCAGTATTTT
V: TRBV5-1; D: TRBD2; size: NA; J: TRBJ2-3; CDR3: CASSLGLATSTDTQYF; DNA: TGCGCCAGCAGCTTGGGACTAGCGACGAGCACAGATACGCAGTATTTT
V: TRBV12-5; D: NA; size: few; J: TRBJ2-1; CDR3: CASGSSNEQFF; DNA: TGTGCTAGTGGTTCCTCCAATGAGCAGTTCTTC
V: TRBV20-1; D: NA; size: NA; J: TRBJ1-1; CDR3: CSANKPERANTEAFF; DNA: TGCAGTGCTAACAAACCTGAGAGGGCTAACACTGAAGCTTTCTTT
V: TRBV7-2; D: NA; size: many; J: TRBJ1-1; CDR3: CASSLAVGGPEAFF; DNA: TGTGCCAGCAGCTTAGCGGTTGGGGGTCCCGAAGCTTTCTTT
V: TRBV7-6; D: NA; size: NA; J: TRBJ2-2; CDR3: CASSFGGDGELFF; DNA: TGTGCCAGCAGCTTCGGGGGTGACGGGGAGCTGTTTTTT
V: TRBV6-2/TRBV6-3; D: TRBD2; size: NA; J: TRBJ2-3; CDR3: CASSYGPGLADSRTGTDTQYF; DNA: TGTGCCAGCAGTTACGGTCCAGGACTAGCGGACAGCCGGACTGGCACAGATACGCAGTATTTT
V: TRBV12-3/TRBV12-4; D: NA; size: NA; J: TRBJ2-5; CDR3: CASSWGPGETETQYF; DNA: TGTGCCAGCAGTTGGGGACCAGGGGAAACAGAGACCCAGTACTTC
V: TRBV27; D: TRBD2; size: NA; J: TRBJ2-7; CDR3: CASSSSVLAGYEQYF; DNA: TGTGCCAGCAGTTCCTCTGTCCTAGCGGGTTACGAGCAGTACTTC
V: TRBV7-9; D: TRBD1; size: NA; J: TRBJ1-2; CDR3: CASSHWDRGMYGYTF; DNA: TGTGCCAGCAGCCACTGGGACAGGGGGATGTATGGCTACACCTTC
V: TRBV28; D: TRBD1; size: NA; J: TRBJ2-7; CDR3: CASTKTGGPYEQYF; DNA: TGTGCCAGCACTAAGACAGGGGGACCCTACGAGCAGTACTTC
V: TRBV7-9; D: NA; size: once; J: TRBJ2-3; CDR3: CASSFGGGPIDTQYF; DNA: TGTGCCAGCAGCTTTGGCGGAGGGCCTATAGATACGCAGTATTTT
V: TRBV4-1; D: NA; size: NA; J: TRBJ2-4; CDR3: CASSQDQVARGKHF; DNA: TGCGCCAGCAGCCAAGATCAGGTAGCTCGGGGAAAGCACTTC
V: TRBV3-1; D: NA; size: NA; J: TRBJ1-1; CDR3: CASSQDHGKNTEAFF; DNA: TGTGCCAGCAGCCAAGATCATGGGAAGAACACTGAAGCTTTCTTT
V: TRBV7-2; D: TRBD2; size: many; J: TRBJ2-1; CDR3: CASSSTSGAYNEQFF; DNA: TGTGCCAGCAGCTCGACTAGCGGGGCCTACAATGAGCAGTTCTTC
V: TRBV6-1; D: NA; size: NA; J: TRBJ1-2; CDR3: CASSTWGGGKGYTF; DNA: TGTGCCAGCAGCACGTGGGGTGGGGGAAAAGGCTACACCTTC
V: TRBV7-9; D: NA; size: NA; J: TRBJ2-7; CDR3: CASSPRGPTGEQYF; DNA: TGTGCCAGCAGCCCCCGTGGACCAACGGGCGAGCAGTACTTC
V: TRBV7-2; D: TRBD2; size: few; J: TRBJ2-3; CDR3: CASSRTSGRIDTQYF; DNA: TGTGCCAGCAGTCGGACTAGCGGGAGAATAGATACGCAGTATTTT
V: TRBV6-5; D: TRBD1; size: NA; J: TRBJ1-2; CDR3: CASSYGTGHGYTF; DNA: TGTGCCAGCAGTTACGGGACAGGGCATGGCTACACCTTC
V: TRBV2; D: TRBD2; size: NA; J: TRBJ2-5; CDR3: CASSPRAWGREETQYF; DNA: TGTGCCAGCAGTCCCCGAGCGTGGGGGAGGGAAGAGACCCAGTACTTC
V: TRBV12-3/TRBV12-4; D: NA; size: NA; J: TRBJ2-6; CDR3: CASTAVGSGANVLTF; DNA: TGTGCCAGCACTGCGGTGGGCTCTGGGGCCAACGTCCTGACTTTC
V: TRBV7-9; D: NA; size: NA; J: TRBJ2-7; CDR3: CASSPTDRTIYEQYF; DNA: TGTGCCAGCAGCCCGACGGACAGGACTATTTACGAGCAGTACTTC
V: TRBV6-1; D: NA; size: NA; J: TRBJ1-1; CDR3: CASSEARDTEAFF; DNA: TGTGCCAGCAGTGAGGCAAGGGACACTGAAGCTTTCTTT
V: TRBV20-1; D: NA; size: NA; J: TRBJ1-6; CDR3: CSARNPGPRALHF; DNA: TGCAGTGCTAGAAATCCGGGTCCTAGGGCCCTCCACTTT
V: TRBV7-2; D: NA; size: NA; J: TRBJ2-1; CDR3: CASSLDSVPEQFF; DNA: TGTGCCAGCAGCTTAGATAGTGTTCCTGAGCAGTTCTTC
V: TRBV7-9; D: NA; size: few; J: TRBJ1-1; CDR3: CASLGQQNTEAFF; DNA: TGTGCCAGCTTGGGACAACAGAACACTGAAGCTTTCTTT